This entry describes one T cell receptor (beta chain). The antigen remains unidentified. The authors ran a second PCR of about 7 to 11 cycles using a sample-barcoded 5' primer and a J-beta primer mix. Using its own MiXCR run on the 5' RACE reads, TCRdb lists one record per CDR3 protein. Of roughly 680,000 distinct CDR3 sequences in the sample, over 45% were seen once. This entry is derived from a study of blood T cells in healthy people across ages. Study-wide results and caveats: The CMV status of each donor remained undetermined, and this could have confounded shifts in expanded clonotypes. With unsorted PBMCs, a conclusive comparison of naive versus antigen-experienced cells was not possible.

Germline CDR1 and CDR2: GTSNPN and SVGIG (reference sequence). This CDR3 has 14 amino acids. V was pared by 0 bases and J by 3 bases, with 11 bases between. The sample consisted of blood. V is TRBV30 and J is TRBJ1-1; a possible D gene is TRBD1 (5 bases). The sequence was obtained from a woman aged 55-75 years in good health. For the CDR3, the DNA is TGTGCCTGGAGTGTCCGGGACCTTTACACTGAAGCTTTCTTT. This gives the protein CAWSVRDLYTEAFF.